The source of this TCR beta chain is a study of OX40 agonist ivuxolimab in advanced cancers. The protocol was immunoSEQ multiplex PCR, while the TCRdb copy is restricted to in-frame clones and leaves out a portion. The sample has roughly 97,000 clones, 70% to 90% seen once. Sampled blood was obtained at baseline, cycle 4 day 1, and cycle 7 day 1. Findings and caveats of the study: Determination of antigen specificity was not performed for the expanded peripheral T cells. The mean number of expanded clones was higher in CD8+ T cells than in CD4+.

About this clone: Its antigen is as yet unknown.

This CDR3 contains 15 residues. CDR1 and CDR2 from the germline V gene are LGHNT and FRNRAP. The V segment lost 3 bases and the J segment 8 bases; nucleotides outside the gene matches: 11. V gene TRBV12-5 combines with J gene TRBJ1-2, with 8 bases matching TRBD1. The sequencing used CD4+ or CD8+ T cells sorted from blood, collected in a trial of the OX40 agonist ivuxolimab. The origin of this receptor is an adult with an advanced solid tumor such as melanoma, head and neck, liver or kidney cancer. The CDR3 reads CASGLGGAGGAGYTF. The DNA of the CDR3 is TGTGCTAGTGGTTTAGGAGGGGCAGGGGGCGCGGGCTACACCTTC. The full variable domain, completed using reference TRBV12-5 and TRBJ1-2, is DARVTQTPRHKVTEMGQEVTMRCQPILGHNTVFWYRQTMMQGLELLAYFRNRAPLDDSGMPKDRFSAEMPDATLATLKIQPSEPRDSAVYFCASGLGGAGGAGYTFGSGTRLTVV.